The present T cell receptor (beta chain) was sequenced within a study of cytomegalovirus exposure and HLA in healthy donors. Germline CDR1 and CDR2: MNHNS and SASEGT. The CDR3 contains 11 residues. V was shortened by 3 bases and J by 5 bases, with 4 bases between the two germline ends. The study ran its PCR with 60 Vbeta and 13 Jbeta primers. The table came from immunoSEQ multiplex PCR; TCRdb's copy has only in-frame clones and leaves some out. Here the sample spans 100,000 to 120,000 clones, 78% being singletons. The sequenced sample consisted of PBMCs. The receptor was derived from a man aged 25-45 years in good health and CMV-seronegative. The V and J genes are TRBV6-1 and TRBJ2-5; D uncertain. CDR3 residues: CASSEEETQYF. The DNA of the CDR3 is TGTGCCAGCAGTGAGGAGGAGACCCAGTACTTC.